The entry below gives a single TCR beta chain sequence along with its context. This entry belongs to a study of blood T cell repertoires in COVID-19. As for the study in general: Sites across the United States, Italy and Spain contributed samples from acute and convalescent COVID-19.

As processed by the authors: For nucleated cells, counts were estimated from reference gene primer amplification. Clones were sequenced by immunoSEQ multiplex PCR, and TCRdb holds only the in-frame ones, with some missing. V, J and clone size are taken as reported in that table, and D and trimming were inferred from the DNA itself. Of some 100,000 clones in the sample, around 84% were seen once. The germline V gene has CDR1 MNHEY and CDR2 SVGAGI. The CDR3 consists of 15 residues. The ends lost 6 bases at V and 5 bases at J; junction bases unmatched: 9. This clonotype originated in a woman between 65 and 79 years old with active or convalescent COVID-19. Material: peripheral blood. This sequence joins TRBV6-5 and TRBJ1-4, with 7 bases aligning to TRBD1. The CDR3: CASRLRQGRNEKLFF. CDR3 bases: TGTGCCAGCAGGCTACGACAGGGACGGAATGAAAAACTGTTTTTT.